This T cell receptor beta chain was found in a study of blood T cell repertoires in COVID-19 (dated by TCRdb to between 2020 and 2021). Study-wide context: The collaborator samples originated in the United States, Italy and Spain and spanned the acute and convalescent phases of COVID-19. The material from the prospective study consisted of cDNA or gDNA derived from T cells, B-cell-depleted T cells, or PBMCs. The dataset comprised deeply sampled blood TCRbeta repertoires from subjects exposed to, actively infected with, or recovered from COVID-19. The repertoires were made available in a free public database intended to serve as a resource for research on the immune response to SARS-CoV-2. Samples were obtained from the ongoing ImmuneRACE study (first 160 participants) and from about 1,300 subjects provided by 6 global collaborators. Nearly every sample came with metadata listing a de-identified subject ID, COVID-19 status, age in years and sex. HLA class I and class II types, where available, came from metadata supplied by the sample provider rather than from assay-based typing.

With respect to this clone: The specificity of this receptor is unknown. It has no much larger one-base neighbor in the sample; base qualities were not kept.

General findings and caveats noted by the study authors: Clinical and demographic metadata were provided uncurated, with the amount varying by source and participant.

The collaborating institutions used their own protocols to collect whole blood in K2EDTA tubes. Collaborator samples were shipped for TCRbeta analysis as frozen whole blood, isolated PBMCs, or DNA extracted from either sample type. There are 16 amino acids in the CDR3, from cysteine to phenylalanine inclusive. CDR3 DNA only is kept here, 48 bases in frame from base 1. V has 3 bases trimmed and J has 3 bases trimmed; junction bases matching no gene number 6. Taken from the germline V gene (reference sequence), the CDR1 and CDR2 loops are LNHNV and YYDKDF. TCRbeta CDR3 regions were amplified from genomic DNA using the immunoSEQ Assay, a bias-controlled multiplex PCR. As for the authors' bioinformatics: The number of nucleated cells in each sample was estimated by amplification of reference gene primers within the assay. To quantify the absolute abundance of each unique TCRbeta CDR3 rearrangement, sequence reads were collapsed and filtered. For each sample, productive Simpson clonality was calculated as the square root of Simpson's diversity index across productive rearrangements. Here the immuneACCESS table is served through TCRdb, limited to in-frame sequences with V and J called. Missing clones are a known gap in these copies; in checked studies unresolved V genes cover under half, and the rest lacks a known reason. That table furnishes V, J and clone size, whereas the DNA furnished D and trimming. A total of tens of thousands of clones appear in this sample, about 90% of them only once. The top ten clones comprise around 40% of the sample.

The sequencing input was peripheral blood. This receptor was identified in a human donor in a cohort sampled during active COVID-19. The sequence links TRBV15 to TRBJ2-3; 10 central nucleotides agree with TRBD2. The DNA is as follows: TGTGCCACCAGCAGGGGGAGCGGGGGGGCGACAGATACGCAGTATTTT. The resulting protein is CATSRGSGGATDTQYF.